This TCR beta chain was sequenced for a study of blood T cell repertoires in COVID-19. The CDR3 contains 18 residues. J lost 5 bases, V lost 1 base, and 13 bases had no gene match. The germline V gene encodes CDR1 MRHNA and CDR2 SNTAGT. Sequencing used immunoSEQ multiplex PCR; TCRdb keeps in-frame clones, though not all of them. Among about 160,000 clones listed, roughly 90% were seen once. The rearrangement uses TRBV6-4 and TRBJ1-4, with 7 bases lining up with TRBD1. This clonotype originated in a man between 25 and 39 years old with COVID-19, enrolled during active disease. Material: peripheral blood. This chain's CDR3 is CASSDWSQGKRGNEKLFF. The CDR3 DNA is TGTGCCAGCAGTGACTGGTCACAGGGGAAGAGGGGCAATGAAAAACTGTTTTTT.